One and the same sample provided the 14 T cell receptor beta chains below, sequenced in a study of blood T cell repertoires in COVID-19 (dated by TCRdb to 2020 to 2021). Libraries came from the immunoSEQ multiplex PCR assay. TCRdb's version of the immuneACCESS table is confined to in-frame rearrangements and falls short of the full clone set. An unresolved V gene accounts for under half of the shortfall where checked; the remainder is of unknown origin. Counted in this sample were 250,000 to 300,000 clones; 83% of them appeared once. The ten top clones hold around 5.4% of the sample. Sequenced input: peripheral blood. The receptors were gathered from a man of 80 years or more with acute or convalescent COVID-19.

V usage is TRBV5-1 and J usage is TRBJ2-7; 7 bases fit TRBD1. Germline lookup yields CDR1 SGHRS and CDR2 YFSETQ. V shed 3 bases and J 5 bases; nucleotides not matched to a gene: 5. The CDR3 is made up of 13 amino acids. The CDR3 region is CASSSQGVNEQYF. The CDR3 nucleotides read TGCGCCAGCAGCTCCCAGGGGGTTAACGAGCAGTACTTC.

CDR3 sequence reads: CSVDPGEEKLFF. CDR3 coding DNA: TGCAGCGTTGATCCGGGGGAGGAAAAACTGTTTTTT. The chain has TRBV29-1 and TRBJ1-4, with D perhaps matching TRBD1 (5 bases). V lost 3 bases to trimming and J lost 8 bases, with 10 bases between them. Germline assignment: CDR1 SQVTM and CDR2 ANQGSEA. The CDR3 consists of 12 residues.

The chain recombines TRBV9 with TRBJ2-5; 12 bases are a match to TRBD2. V lost 4 bases to trimming and J lost 4 bases; unmatched junction nucleotides: 5. The CDR3 consists of 15 residues. From germline, CDR1 is SGDLS and CDR2 YYNGEE. The chain's CDR3 is CASSLAGGTTETQYF. Here the CDR3 DNA reads TGTGCCAGCAGCCTAGCGGGGGGGACCACAGAGACCCAGTACTTC.

The count of this clone is one. The chain has TRBV5-8 and TRBJ2-5; possible D gene TRBD2, 7 bases. Germline assignment: CDR1 SGHTS and CDR2 YDEGEE. This CDR3 comprises 15 residues. V lost 4 bases and J lost 5, with 18 bases in between. Here the CDR3 reads CASSPGQTGRETQYF. The CDR3 DNA follows: TGTGCCAGCAGCCCAGGACAGACCGGGAGGGAGACCCAGTACTTC.

This chain's CDR3 is CASSQDITGLAGPSSYNEQFF. CDR3 sequence (DNA): TGTGCCAGCAGCCAAGATATAACGGGACTAGCGGGCCCCAGCTCCTACAATGAGCAGTTCTTC. J is TRBJ2-1 and V is TRBV4-2; 12 positions agree with TRBD2. With V trimmed by 0 bases and J by 0 bases, 12 bases remained unmatched. Per germline, CDR1 LGHNA and CDR2 YNFKEQ. This CDR3 is 21 amino acids long.

Concerning this clone: Within the sample, other DNA sequences also encode this same CDR3. V usage is TRBV28 and J usage is TRBJ1-2, with 7 bases identical to TRBD1. The germline gives CDR1 MDHEN, CDR2 SYDVKM. J gave up 4 bases and V 6 bases, and 5 bases lay outside the gene matches. The CDR3 contains 13 residues. The CDR3 protein is CASSLTGIYGYTF. The CDR3 DNA sequence: TGTGCCAGCAGCCTGACAGGGATCTATGGCTACACCTTC.

V and J are TRBV2 and TRBJ2-5; weak D call: TRBD1 (7 bases). The V end was cut by 6 bases, the J end by 4 bases, with 21 bases between. The CDR3 is 16 amino acids. Germline V gives CDR1 SNHLY, CDR2 FYNNEI. In nucleotides, the CDR3 is TGTGCCAGCAGAGTCAGGGGGGATGTTTTTCGAGAGACCCAGTACTTC. This encodes CASRVRGDVFRETQYF.

This chain joins TRBV18 and TRBJ2-7; the match to TRBD2 covers 8 bases. In germline, CDR1 is KGHSH, CDR2 LQKENI. This CDR3 spans 14 amino acids. V dropped 2 bases and J dropped 2; count of bases not matched to a gene: 2. The CDR3 DNA follows: TGTGCCAGCTCACCAGGACTAGCCGCCTACGAGCAGTACTTC. Translation: CASSPGLAAYEQYF.

CDR3 loop: CASSPRQGQTNEKLFF. Written as DNA, the CDR3 is TGTGCCAGCAGTCCCCGACAGGGGCAAACTAATGAAAAACTGTTTTTT. This rearrangement joins TRBV27 to TRBJ1-4; 8 bases map to TRBD1. The V segment lost 5 bases and the J segment 1 base; nucleotides outside the gene matches: 6. The CDR3 spans 16 residues. CDR1 and CDR2 (germline): MNHEY, SMNVEV (reference sequence).

This chain links TRBV6-5 with TRBJ2-7; D possibly corresponds to TRBD1 (7 bases). CDR3 size: 15 residues. Germline V CDR1 and CDR2: MNHEY, SVGAGI. Trimming removed 3 bases at V and 3 bases at J, with 15 bases between. The CDR3 region has the DNA TGTGCCAGCAGTTATATCAGGGGGAGGATCTACGAGCAGTACTTC. It yields the protein CASSYIRGRIYEQYF.

The table lists this clone with a count of one. The rearrangement links TRBV5-4 to TRBJ2-1, with 8 bases aligning to TRBD1. With V trimmed by 4 bases and J by 5 bases, 8 bases remained unmatched. The germline gives CDR1 SGHNT, CDR2 YYREEE (reference sequence). CDR3 size: 15 residues. The DNA for the CDR3 is TGTGCCAGCAGCACCGGACAGGGAAGGAACAATGAGCAGTTCTTC. This translates into CASSTGQGRNNEQFF.

The chain combines TRBV5-1 with TRBJ2-5; TRBD2 matches 8 bases. Germline lookup yields CDR1 SGHRS and CDR2 YFSETQ. V shed 4 bases and J 2 bases; nucleotides not matched to a gene: 10. This CDR3 comprises 16 residues. The CDR3 sequence: CASSTSVRGGQETQYF. In DNA form, the CDR3 reads TGCGCCAGCAGCACATCCGTACGGGGGGGACAAGAGACCCAGTACTTC.

This chain links TRBV20-1 with TRBJ1-1, with D unclear. The CDR3 runs to 14 residues. The V gene's germline CDR1 is DFQATT and CDR2 SNEGSKA (reference sequence). Trimming took off 3 bases at V and 1 base at J, with 12 bases between the two ends. Here the CDR3 reads CSASWRTSNTEAFF. CDR3 DNA sequence: TGCAGTGCTAGTTGGAGGACTTCGAACACTGAAGCTTTCTTT.

This chain uses TRBV3-1 (or the pseudogene TRBV3-2) with TRBJ2-1, with TRBD1 matching over 9 bases. CDR1 and CDR2 from the germline V gene are LGHDT and YNNKEL (reference sequence). CDR3 length: 17 amino acids. V gave up 5 bases and J gave up 0 bases; unmatched junction bases: 8. CDR3 nucleotides: TGTGCCAGCAGCACAGGGGGCAAGTGGGGCTCCTACAATGAGCAGTTCTTC. Its translation is CASSTGGKWGSYNEQFF.